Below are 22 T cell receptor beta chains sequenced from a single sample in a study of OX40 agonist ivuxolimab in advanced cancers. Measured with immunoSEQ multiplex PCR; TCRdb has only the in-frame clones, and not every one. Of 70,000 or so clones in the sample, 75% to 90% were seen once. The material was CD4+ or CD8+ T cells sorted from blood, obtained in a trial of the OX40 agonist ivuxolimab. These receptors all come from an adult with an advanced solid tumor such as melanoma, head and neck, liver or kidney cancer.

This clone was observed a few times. The CDR3 nucleotides are TGTGCCAGCACCAGGGACAGGGGGTCCGGAAACACCATATATTTT. Translation gives CASTRDRGSGNTIYF. The chain has TRBV7-9 and TRBJ1-3; TRBD1 aligns across 11 bases. CDR1 is SEHNR and CDR2 is FQNEAQ in the germline V gene (reference sequence). The length of the CDR3 is 15 residues. V lost 7 bases, J lost 4 bases, and 6 bases stayed unmatched. The full variable domain, in which reference TRBV7-9 and TRBJ1-3 provide the parts outside the CDR3, is DTGVSQNPRHKITKRGQNVTFRCDPISEHNRLYWYRQTLGQGPEFLTYFQNEAQLEKSRLLSDRFSAERPKGSFSTLEIQRTEQGDSAMYLCASTRDRGSGNTIYFGEGSWLTVV.

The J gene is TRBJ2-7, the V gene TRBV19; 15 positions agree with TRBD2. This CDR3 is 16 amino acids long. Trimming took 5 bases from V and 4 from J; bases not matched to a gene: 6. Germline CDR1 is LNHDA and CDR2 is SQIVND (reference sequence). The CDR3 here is CASSPRTSGGAYEQYF. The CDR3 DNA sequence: TGTGCCAGTAGTCCACGGACTAGCGGGGGGGCTTACGAGCAGTACTTC.

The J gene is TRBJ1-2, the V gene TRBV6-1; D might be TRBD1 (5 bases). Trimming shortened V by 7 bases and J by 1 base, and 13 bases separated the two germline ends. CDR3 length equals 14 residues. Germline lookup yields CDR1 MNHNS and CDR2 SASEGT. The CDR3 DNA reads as TGTGCCAGCACCAGGGTAGGCCGTAACTATGGCTACACCTTC. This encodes CASTRVGRNYGYTF.

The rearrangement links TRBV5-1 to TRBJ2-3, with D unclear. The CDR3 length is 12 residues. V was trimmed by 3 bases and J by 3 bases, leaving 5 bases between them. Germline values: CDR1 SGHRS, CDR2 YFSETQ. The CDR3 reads CASSSTTDTQYF. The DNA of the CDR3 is TGCGCCAGCAGCTCTACTACAGATACGCAGTATTTT.

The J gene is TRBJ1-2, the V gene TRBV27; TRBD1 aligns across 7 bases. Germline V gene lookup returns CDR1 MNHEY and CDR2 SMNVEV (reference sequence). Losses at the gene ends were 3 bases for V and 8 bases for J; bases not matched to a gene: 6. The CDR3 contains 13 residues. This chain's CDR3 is CASSFRGQRGYTF. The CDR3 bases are TGTGCCAGCAGTTTTAGGGGGCAGAGAGGCTACACCTTC.

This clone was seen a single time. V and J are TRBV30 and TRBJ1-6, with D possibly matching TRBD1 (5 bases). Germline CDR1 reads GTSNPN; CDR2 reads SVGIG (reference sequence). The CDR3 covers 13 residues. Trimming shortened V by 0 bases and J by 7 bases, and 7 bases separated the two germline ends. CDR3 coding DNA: TGTGCCTGGAGTGTGGGGCCCAATTCACCCCTCCACTTT. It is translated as CAWSVGPNSPLHF.

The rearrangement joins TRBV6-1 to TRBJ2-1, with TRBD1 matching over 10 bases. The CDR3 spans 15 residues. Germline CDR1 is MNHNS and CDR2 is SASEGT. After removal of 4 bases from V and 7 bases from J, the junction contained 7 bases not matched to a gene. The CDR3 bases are TGTGCCAGCAGTGCCCGGGACAGGGGAGGGAATGAGCAGTTCTTC. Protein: CASSARDRGGNEQFF.

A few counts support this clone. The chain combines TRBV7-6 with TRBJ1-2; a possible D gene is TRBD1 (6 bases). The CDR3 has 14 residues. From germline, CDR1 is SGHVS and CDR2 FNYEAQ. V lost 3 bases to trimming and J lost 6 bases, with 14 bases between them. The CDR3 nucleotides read TGTGCCAGCAGCTTCGACAGGACCCTCGATGGCTACACCTTC. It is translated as CASSFDRTLDGYTF.

The CDR3 coding sequence is TGTGCCACCAGCAGACCCTTTTCGCGGGAGAGGTACGAGCAGTACTTC. Amino acid sequence: CATSRPFSRERYEQYF. The chain recombines TRBV15 with TRBJ2-5, with TRBD2 matching over 7 bases. The DNA matches TRBJ2-7 better at its end, which makes the J call doubtful. CDR3 size: 16 residues. Germline CDR1 LNHNV, CDR2 YYDKDF (reference sequence).

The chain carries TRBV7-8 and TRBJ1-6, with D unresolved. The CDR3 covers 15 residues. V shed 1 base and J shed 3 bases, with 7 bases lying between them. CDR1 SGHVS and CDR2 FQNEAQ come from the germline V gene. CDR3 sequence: CASSLVTYYNSPLHF. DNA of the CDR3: TGTGCCAGCAGCTTAGTGACATACTATAATTCACCCCTCCACTTT.

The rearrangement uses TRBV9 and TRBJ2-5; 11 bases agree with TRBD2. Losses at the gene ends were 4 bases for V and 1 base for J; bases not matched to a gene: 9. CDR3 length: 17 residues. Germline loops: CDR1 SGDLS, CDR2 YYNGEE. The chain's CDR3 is CASSPRPGTSGQETQYF. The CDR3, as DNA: TGTGCCAGCAGCCCCCGACCGGGGACTAGCGGCCAAGAGACCCAGTACTTC.

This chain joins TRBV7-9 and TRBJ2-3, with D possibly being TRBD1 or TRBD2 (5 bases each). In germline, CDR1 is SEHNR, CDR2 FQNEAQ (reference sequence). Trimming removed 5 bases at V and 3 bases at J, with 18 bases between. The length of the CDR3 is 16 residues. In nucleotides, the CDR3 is TGTGCCAGCAGCCCCTCCGGGGCAAGAGGGACAGATACGCAGTATTTT. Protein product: CASSPSGARGTDTQYF.

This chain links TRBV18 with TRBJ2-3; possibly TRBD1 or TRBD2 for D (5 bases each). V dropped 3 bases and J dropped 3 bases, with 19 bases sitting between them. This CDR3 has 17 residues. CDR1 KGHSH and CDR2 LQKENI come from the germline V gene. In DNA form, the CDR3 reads TGTGCCAGCTCACCCGGGGACGGAAAACTATTGACAGATACGCAGTATTTT. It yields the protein CASSPGDGKLLTDTQYF.

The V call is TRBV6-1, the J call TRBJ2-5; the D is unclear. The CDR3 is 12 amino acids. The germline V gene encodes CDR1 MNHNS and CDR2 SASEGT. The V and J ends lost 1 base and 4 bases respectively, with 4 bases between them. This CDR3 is CASSEGVETQYF. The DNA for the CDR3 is TGTGCCAGCAGTGAAGGGGTAGAGACCCAGTACTTC.

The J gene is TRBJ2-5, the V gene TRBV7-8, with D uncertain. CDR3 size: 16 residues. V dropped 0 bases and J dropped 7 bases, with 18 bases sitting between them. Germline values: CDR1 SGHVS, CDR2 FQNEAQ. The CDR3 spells CASSLAGTSAYVTQYF. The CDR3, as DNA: TGTGCCAGCAGCTTAGCGGGAACGTCGGCTTACGTGACCCAGTACTTC.

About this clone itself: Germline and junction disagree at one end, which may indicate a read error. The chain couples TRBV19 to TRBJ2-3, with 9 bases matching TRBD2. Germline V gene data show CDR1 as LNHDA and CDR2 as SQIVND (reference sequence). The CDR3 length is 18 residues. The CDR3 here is CASSRSGRYEISTDTQYF. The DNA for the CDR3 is TGTGCCAGTAGTAGGAGCGGGAGGTACGAAATAAGCACAGACACGCAGTATTTT.

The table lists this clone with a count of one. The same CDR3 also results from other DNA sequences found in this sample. The CDR3 bases are TGTGCCAGCAGCTTAGACAGCATTAACTATGGCTACACCTTC. It codes for CASSLDSINYGYTF. The chain joins TRBV7-8 to TRBJ1-2; no clear D gene. Germline values: CDR1 SGHVS, CDR2 FQNEAQ. Trimming shortened V by 1 base and J by 1 base, and 7 bases separated the two germline ends. The CDR3 runs to 14 residues.

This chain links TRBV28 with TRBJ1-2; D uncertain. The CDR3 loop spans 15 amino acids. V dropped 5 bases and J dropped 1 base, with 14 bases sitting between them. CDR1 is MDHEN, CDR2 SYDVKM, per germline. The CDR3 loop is CASSPPGGVNYGYTF. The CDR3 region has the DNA TGTGCCAGCAGTCCACCGGGTGGGGTTAACTATGGCTACACCTTC.

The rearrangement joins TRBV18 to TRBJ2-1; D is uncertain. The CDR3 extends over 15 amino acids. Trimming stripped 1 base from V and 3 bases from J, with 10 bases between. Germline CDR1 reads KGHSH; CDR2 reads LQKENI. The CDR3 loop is CASSPLSVFYNEQFF. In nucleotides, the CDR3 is TGTGCCAGCTCACCACTGTCAGTATTCTACAATGAGCAGTTCTTC.

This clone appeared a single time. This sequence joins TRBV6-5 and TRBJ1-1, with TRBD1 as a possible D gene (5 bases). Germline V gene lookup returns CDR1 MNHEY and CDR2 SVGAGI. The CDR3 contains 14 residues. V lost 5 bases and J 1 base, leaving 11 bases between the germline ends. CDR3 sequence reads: CASSEGTANTEAFF. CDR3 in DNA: TGTGCCAGCAGTGAAGGGACGGCGAACACTGAAGCTTTCTTT.

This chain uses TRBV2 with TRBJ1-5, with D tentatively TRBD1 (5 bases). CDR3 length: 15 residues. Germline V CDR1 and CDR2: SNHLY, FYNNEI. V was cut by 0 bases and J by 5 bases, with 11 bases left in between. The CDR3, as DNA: TGTGCCAGCAGTGAAGCGGGGGAAAGGGATCAGCCCCAGCATTTT. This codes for CASSEAGERDQPQHF.

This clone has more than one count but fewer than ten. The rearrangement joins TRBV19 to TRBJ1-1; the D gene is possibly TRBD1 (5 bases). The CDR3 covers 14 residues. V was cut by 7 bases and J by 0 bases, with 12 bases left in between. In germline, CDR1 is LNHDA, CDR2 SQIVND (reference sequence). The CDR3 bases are TGTGCCAGTACCCTACGGGGGGTGAACACTGAAGCTTTCTTT. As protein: CASTLRGVNTEAFF.